These T cell receptor beta chains were read from a single sample in a study of beta chain features in type 1 diabetes. Only in-frame clones appear in the TCRdb table, and some are missing; sequencing was by immunoSEQ multiplex PCR. Among 250,000 to 300,000 clones listed, roughly 24% were seen once. Sequenced sample: naive CD4+ T cells from blood. The receptors stem from a woman in her 30s with type 1 diabetes. Each CDR3 is given with its conserved first and last residue.

cdr3_aa: CASTLWGTSGRNEQFF
v_call: TRBV11-2

cdr3_aa: CASKGVGFRQPQHF
v_call: TRBV27

cdr3_aa: CASSQERERWRAAIGYTF
v_call: TRBV4-1

cdr3_aa: CASSRQGQPYNEQFF
v_call: TRBV5-4

cdr3_aa: CASSWTGDYGYTF
v_call: TRBV6-5

cdr3_aa: CAWTGAGEQFF
v_call: TRBV30

cdr3_aa: CASSQDSRVGSYEQYF
v_call: TRBV4-1

cdr3_aa: CASRLAGASSYNEQFF
v_call: TRBV5-1

cdr3_aa: CAWSARLQGYGYTF
v_call: TRBV30

cdr3_aa: CASSQLAGGGNEQFF
v_call: TRBV4-2

cdr3_aa: CAWRTSSSYEQYF
v_call: TRBV30

cdr3_aa: CSVERQGGGPQHF
v_call: TRBV29-1

cdr3_aa: CASSGGLIFYGYTF
v_call: TRBV5-6

cdr3_aa: CASTRGLNSYNEQFF
v_call: TRBV28

cdr3_aa: CASKQAGTTYEQYF
v_call: TRBV27

cdr3_aa: CASSLATLRRQGVTQYF
v_call: TRBV7-8

cdr3_aa: CATTTGGNTEAFF
v_call: TRBV5-1

cdr3_aa: CATSRDRERGQFF
v_call: TRBV15

cdr3_aa: CASSPPDSSHNGYTF
v_call: TRBV18

cdr3_aa: CAGKREGNEQFF
v_call: TRBV30

cdr3_aa: CAWRIMGARTGELFF
v_call: TRBV30

cdr3_aa: CASSLPGGYEQYF
v_call: TRBV28

cdr3_aa: CASSRGIQETQYF
v_call: TRBV14

cdr3_aa: CASSFGLAGRYNEQFF
v_call: TRBV5-4

cdr3_aa: CASSPDRVSTDTQYF
v_call: TRBV18

cdr3_aa: CASSPSPEGIGYTF
v_call: TRBV27

cdr3_aa: CASSSGLAGFNSYNEQFF
v_call: TRBV19

cdr3_aa: CASNTGTSGTGELFF
v_call: TRBV5-1

cdr3_aa: CSPDRDLTYEQYF
v_call: TRBV29-1

cdr3_aa: CASSLPSGIQNEQFF
v_call: TRBV19

cdr3_aa: CASSYSRTGIEQYF
v_call: TRBV6-5

cdr3_aa: CASSFIGSSETQYF
v_call: TRBV5-1

cdr3_aa: CASSQVGQGNNQPQHF
v_call: TRBV4-1